This T cell receptor (beta chain) derives from a study of blood T cell repertoires in COVID-19. Study as a whole: PBMCs, B-cell-depleted T cells, or T cells provided the cDNA or gDNA that made up the material.

Those who participated ranged in age from roughly 18 to 90 years and resided in roughly 26 US areas. In assigning cohorts, the study relied on participant-reported clinical history. This CDR3 region has 15 residues. V was shortened by 5 bases and J by 0 bases, with 14 bases between the two germline ends. Germline V gene data show CDR1 as MNHEY and CDR2 as SMNVEV (reference sequence). Methods used by the authors: Counts of nucleated cells, estimated from reference gene primer amplification, were obtained. Some clones are missing from TCRdb's copy, which holds only in-frame ones; the method was immunoSEQ multiplex PCR. V and J calls and clone size are those listed in that table; D and trimming were worked out from the DNA. The table includes about 200,000 clones, roughly 85% detected once.

The receptor's source is a woman in her thirties or forties with acute COVID-19. Sequencing was done on a sample of PBMCs or T cells enriched from blood (not recorded which). The genes are TRBV27 and TRBJ2-7; D uncertain. CDR3 nucleotides: TGTGCCAGCAGTAGGTGGGCAGAGAGCTCCTACGAGCAGTACTTC. This encodes CASSRWAESSYEQYF.